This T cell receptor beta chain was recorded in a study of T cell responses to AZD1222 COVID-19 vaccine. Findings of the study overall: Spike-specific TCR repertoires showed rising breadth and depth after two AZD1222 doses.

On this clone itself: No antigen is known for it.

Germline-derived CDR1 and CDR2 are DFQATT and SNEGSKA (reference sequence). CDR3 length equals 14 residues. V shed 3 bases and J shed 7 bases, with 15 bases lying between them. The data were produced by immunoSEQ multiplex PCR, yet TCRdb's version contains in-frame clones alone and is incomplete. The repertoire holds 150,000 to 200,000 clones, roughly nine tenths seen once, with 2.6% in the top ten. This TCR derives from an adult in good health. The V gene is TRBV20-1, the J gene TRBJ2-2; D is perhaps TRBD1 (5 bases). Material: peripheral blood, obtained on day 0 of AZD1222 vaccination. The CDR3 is CSASGARNDGELFF. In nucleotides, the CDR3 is TGCAGTGCTAGTGGGGCACGGAATGACGGGGAGCTGTTTTTT.